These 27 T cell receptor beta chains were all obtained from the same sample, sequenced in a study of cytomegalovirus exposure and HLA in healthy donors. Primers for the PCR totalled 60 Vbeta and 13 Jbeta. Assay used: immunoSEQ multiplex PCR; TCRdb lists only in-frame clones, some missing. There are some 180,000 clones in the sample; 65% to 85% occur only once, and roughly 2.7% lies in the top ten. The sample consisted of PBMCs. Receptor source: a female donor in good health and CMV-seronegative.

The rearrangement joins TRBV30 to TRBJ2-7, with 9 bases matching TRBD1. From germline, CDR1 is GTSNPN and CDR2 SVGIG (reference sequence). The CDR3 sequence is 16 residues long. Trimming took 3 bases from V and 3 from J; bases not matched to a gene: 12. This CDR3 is CAWSPIGDREGYEQYF. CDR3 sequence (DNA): TGTGCCTGGAGCCCCATTGGGGACAGGGAAGGCTACGAGCAGTACTTC.

The DNA for the CDR3 is TGTGCCAGCAGTGACTATCTAGTGGGAGAGACCCAGTACTTC. Its protein product is CASSDYLVGETQYF. V and J are TRBV25-1 and TRBJ2-5; D not certain. Germline-derived CDR1 and CDR2 are MGHDK and SYGVNS. The CDR3 totals 14 residues. V lost 3 bases to trimming and J lost 4 bases, with 12 bases between them.

Here the CDR3 DNA reads TGTGCCAGTAGTATAGTGGCCCGTGGGGGAGGGGAGCAGTTCTTC. As protein: CASSIVARGGGEQFF. V and J are TRBV19 and TRBJ2-1, with 7 bases that match TRBD2. The length of the CDR3 is 15 residues. J was trimmed by 10 bases and V by 1 base; bases with no gene match: 10. The germline V gene has CDR1 LNHDA and CDR2 SQIVND (reference sequence).

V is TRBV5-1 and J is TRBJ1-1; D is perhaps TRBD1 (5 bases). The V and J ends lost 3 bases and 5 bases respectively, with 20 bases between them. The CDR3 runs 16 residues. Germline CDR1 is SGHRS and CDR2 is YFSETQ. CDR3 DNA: TGCGCCAGCAGCTGGGGTTGGGGCGGGGAAAAAACTGAAGCTTTCTTT. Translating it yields CASSWGWGGEKTEAFF. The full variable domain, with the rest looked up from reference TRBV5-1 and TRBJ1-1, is KAGVTQTPRYLIKTRGQQVTLSCSPISGHRSVSWYQQTPGQGLQFLFEYFSETQRNKGNFPGRFSGRQFSNSRSEMNVSTLELGDSALYLCASSWGWGGEKTEAFFGQGTRLTVV.

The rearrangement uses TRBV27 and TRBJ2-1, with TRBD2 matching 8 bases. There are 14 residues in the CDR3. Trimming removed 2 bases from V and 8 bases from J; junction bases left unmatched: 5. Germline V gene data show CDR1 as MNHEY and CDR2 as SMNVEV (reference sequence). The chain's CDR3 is CASSLERESDEQFF. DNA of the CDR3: TGTGCCAGCAGTTTAGAGCGGGAGTCTGATGAGCAGTTCTTC.

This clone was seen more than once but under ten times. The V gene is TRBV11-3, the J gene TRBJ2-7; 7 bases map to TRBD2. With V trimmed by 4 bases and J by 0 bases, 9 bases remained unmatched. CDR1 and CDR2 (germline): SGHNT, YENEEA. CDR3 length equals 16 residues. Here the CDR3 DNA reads TGTGCCAGCAGCTCATCAGCGGGGAGGAGCTCCTACGAGCAGTACTTC. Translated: CASSSSAGRSSYEQYF.

The CDR3 protein is CASSPTGVYQETQYF. The CDR3, as DNA: TGTGCCAGCAGCCCGACTGGCGTATACCAAGAGACCCAGTACTTC. The rearrangement links TRBV7-8 to TRBJ2-5; D ambiguous. The germline V and J ends were trimmed by 5 bases and 0 bases, with 13 bases remaining between them. The CDR3 extends over 15 amino acids. CDR1 and CDR2 (germline): SGHVS, FQNEAQ.

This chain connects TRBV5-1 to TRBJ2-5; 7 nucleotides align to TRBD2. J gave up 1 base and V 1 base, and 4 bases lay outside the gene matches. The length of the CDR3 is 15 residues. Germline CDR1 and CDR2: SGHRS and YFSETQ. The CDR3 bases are TGCGCCAGCAGCTTGAAACCTAGCGGCCAAGAGACCCAGTACTTC. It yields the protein CASSLKPSGQETQYF.

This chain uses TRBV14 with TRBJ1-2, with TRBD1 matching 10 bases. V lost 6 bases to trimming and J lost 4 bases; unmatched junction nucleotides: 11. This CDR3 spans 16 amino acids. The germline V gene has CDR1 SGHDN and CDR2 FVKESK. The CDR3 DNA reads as TGTGCCAGCAGTTCACCCGGGACAGGGGCGGGCTATGGCTACACCTTC. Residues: CASSSPGTGAGYGYTF.

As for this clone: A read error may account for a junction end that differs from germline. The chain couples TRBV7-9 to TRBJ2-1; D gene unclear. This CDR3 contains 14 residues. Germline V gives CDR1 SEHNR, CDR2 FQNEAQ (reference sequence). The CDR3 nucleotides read TGTTCCAGCATCCCCGTGACTCCCCCGGAAGAGCAGTTCTTC. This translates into CSSIPVTPPEEQFF.

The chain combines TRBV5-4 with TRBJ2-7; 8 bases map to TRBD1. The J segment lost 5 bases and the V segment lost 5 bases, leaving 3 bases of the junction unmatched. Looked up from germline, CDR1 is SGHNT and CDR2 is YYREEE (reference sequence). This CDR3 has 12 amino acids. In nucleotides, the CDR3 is TGTGCCAGCAGGGACAGGGCCGACGAGCAGTACTTC. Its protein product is CASRDRADEQYF.

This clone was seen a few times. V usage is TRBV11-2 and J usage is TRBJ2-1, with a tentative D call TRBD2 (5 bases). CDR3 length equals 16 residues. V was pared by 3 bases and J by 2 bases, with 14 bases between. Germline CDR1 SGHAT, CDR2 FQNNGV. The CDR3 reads CASSLGSGLAYNEQFF. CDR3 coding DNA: TGTGCCAGCAGCTTGGGGAGCGGTCTTGCCTACAATGAGCAGTTCTTC.

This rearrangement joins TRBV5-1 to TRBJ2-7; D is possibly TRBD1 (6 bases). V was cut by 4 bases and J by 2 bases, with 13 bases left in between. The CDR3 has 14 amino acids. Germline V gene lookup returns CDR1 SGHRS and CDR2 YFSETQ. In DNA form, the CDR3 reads TGCGCCAGCAGCAGGACAGTTCCACCCTACGAGCAGTACTTC. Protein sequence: CASSRTVPPYEQYF.

The CDR3 reads CASSRDYGRTLSTDTQYF. CDR3 DNA sequence: TGTGCCAGCAGCCGGGACTACGGACGCACCCTTAGCACAGATACGCAGTATTTT. The rearrangement links TRBV27 to TRBJ2-3; 7 bases align to TRBD2. The V gene end was trimmed by 6 bases and the J gene end by 0 bases; junction bases not matched to a gene: 15. Germline lookup yields CDR1 MNHEY and CDR2 SMNVEV (reference sequence). The CDR3 sequence is 18 residues long.

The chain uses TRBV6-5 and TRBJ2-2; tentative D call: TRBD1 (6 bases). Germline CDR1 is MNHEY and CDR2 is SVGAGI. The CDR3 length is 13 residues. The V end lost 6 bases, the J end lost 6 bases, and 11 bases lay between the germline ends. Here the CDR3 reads CASRSTGPGELFF. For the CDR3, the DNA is TGTGCCAGCAGATCTACAGGGCCCGGGGAGCTGTTTTTT.

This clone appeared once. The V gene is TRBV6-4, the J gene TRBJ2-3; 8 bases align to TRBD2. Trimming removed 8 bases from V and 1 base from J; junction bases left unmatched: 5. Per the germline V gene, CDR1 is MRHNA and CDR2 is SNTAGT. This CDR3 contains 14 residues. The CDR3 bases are TGTGCCAGCGAGCGGGAGCGGGGCACAGATACGCAGTATTTT. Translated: CASERERGTDTQYF.

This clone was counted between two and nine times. CDR3: CASSQMGLAGFTAAEQFF. CDR3 DNA sequence: TGTGCCAGCTCGCAGATGGGACTAGCGGGCTTTACGGCGGCTGAGCAGTTCTTC. The chain combines TRBV18 with TRBJ2-1, with 12 bases matching TRBD2. The CDR3 has 18 amino acids. The V segment lost 6 bases and the J segment 9 bases; nucleotides outside the gene matches: 18. Germline V gives CDR1 KGHSH, CDR2 LQKENI.

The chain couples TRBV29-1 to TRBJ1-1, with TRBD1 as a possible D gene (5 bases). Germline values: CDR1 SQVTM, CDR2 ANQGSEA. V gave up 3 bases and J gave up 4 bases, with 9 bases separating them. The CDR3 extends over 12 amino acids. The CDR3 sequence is CSVDRGVTEAFF. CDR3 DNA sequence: TGCAGCGTTGATCGGGGGGTCACTGAAGCTTTCTTT.

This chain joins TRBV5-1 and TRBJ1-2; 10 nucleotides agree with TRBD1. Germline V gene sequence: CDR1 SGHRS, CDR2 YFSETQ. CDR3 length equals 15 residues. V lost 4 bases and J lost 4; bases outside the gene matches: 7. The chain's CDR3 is CASSLGTGEAYGYTF. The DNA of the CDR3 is TGCGCCAGCAGCCTCGGGACAGGGGAGGCCTATGGCTACACCTTC.

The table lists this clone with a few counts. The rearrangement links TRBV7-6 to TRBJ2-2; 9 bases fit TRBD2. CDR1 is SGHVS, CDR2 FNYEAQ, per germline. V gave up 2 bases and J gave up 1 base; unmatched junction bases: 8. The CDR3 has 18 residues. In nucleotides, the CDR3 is TGTGCCAGCAGCTTATCCGCAGCGGGGGGTTTGAACACCGGGGAGCTGTTTTTT. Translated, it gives CASSLSAAGGLNTGELFF.

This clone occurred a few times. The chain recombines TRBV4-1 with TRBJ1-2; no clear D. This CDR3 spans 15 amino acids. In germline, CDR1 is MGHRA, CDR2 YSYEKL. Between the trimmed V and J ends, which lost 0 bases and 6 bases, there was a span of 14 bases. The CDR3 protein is CASSQDPEVPNGYTF. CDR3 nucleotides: TGCGCCAGCAGCCAAGATCCAGAGGTTCCCAATGGCTACACCTTC.

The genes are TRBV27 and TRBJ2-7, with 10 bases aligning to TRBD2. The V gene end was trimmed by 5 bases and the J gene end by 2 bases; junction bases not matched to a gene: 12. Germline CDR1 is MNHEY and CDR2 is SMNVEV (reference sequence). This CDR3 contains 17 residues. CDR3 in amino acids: CASSPLAGVGLTYEQYF. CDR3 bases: TGTGCCAGCAGTCCCCTAGCGGGAGTAGGCCTAACCTACGAGCAGTACTTC.

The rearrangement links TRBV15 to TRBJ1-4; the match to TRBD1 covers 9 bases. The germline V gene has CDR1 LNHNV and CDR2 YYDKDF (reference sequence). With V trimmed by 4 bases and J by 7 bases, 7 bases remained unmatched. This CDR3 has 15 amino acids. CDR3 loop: CATSNRQGGTEKLFF. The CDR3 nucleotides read TGTGCCACCAGCAATCGACAGGGGGGGACTGAAAAACTGTTTTTT.

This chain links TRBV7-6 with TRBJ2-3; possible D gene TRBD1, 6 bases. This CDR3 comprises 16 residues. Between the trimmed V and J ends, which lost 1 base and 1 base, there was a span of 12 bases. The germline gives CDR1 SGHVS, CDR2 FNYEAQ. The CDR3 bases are TGTGCCAGCAGCTTAGAGATGGGACAAGGCACAGATACGCAGTATTTT. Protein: CASSLEMGQGTDTQYF.

CDR3: CASSRLMTSPGSYEQYF. CDR3 DNA sequence: TGTGCCAGCTCACGCCTAATGACCTCGCCGGGGTCCTACGAGCAGTACTTC. V usage is TRBV18 and J usage is TRBJ2-7, with a possible D match to TRBD2 (5 bases). CDR1 is KGHSH, CDR2 LQKENI, per germline. This CDR3 has 17 amino acids. V lost 4 bases, J lost 1 base, and 20 bases lay in between.

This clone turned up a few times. As DNA, the CDR3 is TGTGCCAGCAGCTCCAGCGGAGAGGCAGAGACCCAGTACTTC. Its protein is CASSSSGEAETQYF. The chain combines TRBV7-9 with TRBJ2-5; a possible D gene is TRBD2 (5 bases). This CDR3 comprises 14 residues. Germline CDR1 SEHNR, CDR2 FQNEAQ (reference sequence). Trimming took off 4 bases at V and 4 bases at J, with 13 bases between the two ends.

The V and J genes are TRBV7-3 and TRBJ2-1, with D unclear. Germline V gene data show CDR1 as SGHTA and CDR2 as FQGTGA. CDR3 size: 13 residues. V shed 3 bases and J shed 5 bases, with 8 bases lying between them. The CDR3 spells CASSFSVHNEQFF. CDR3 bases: TGTGCCAGCAGCTTCTCAGTACACAATGAGCAGTTCTTC.